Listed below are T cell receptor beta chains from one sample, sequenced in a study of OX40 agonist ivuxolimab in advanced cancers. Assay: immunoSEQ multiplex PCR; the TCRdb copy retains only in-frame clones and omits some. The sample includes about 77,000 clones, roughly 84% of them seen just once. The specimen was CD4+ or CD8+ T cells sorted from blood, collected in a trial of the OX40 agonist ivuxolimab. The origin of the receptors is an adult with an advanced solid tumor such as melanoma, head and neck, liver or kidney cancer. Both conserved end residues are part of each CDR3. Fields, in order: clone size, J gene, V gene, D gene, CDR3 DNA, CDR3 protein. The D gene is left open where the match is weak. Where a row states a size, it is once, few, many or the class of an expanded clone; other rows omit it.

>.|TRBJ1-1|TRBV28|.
TGTGCCAGCAGCCTTCGACAGCCTGCTGAAGCTTTCTTT
CASSLRQPAEAFF
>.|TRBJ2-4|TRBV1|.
TGCACCAGCAGCCAAGTTACAGGGGGAGTCCCCCTAGCCAAAAACATTCAGTACTTC
CTSSQVTGGVPLAKNIQYF
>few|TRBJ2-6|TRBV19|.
TGTGCCAGTAGTTTAGGACGGACCTCTGGGGCCAACGTCCTGACTTTC
CASSLGRTSGANVLTF
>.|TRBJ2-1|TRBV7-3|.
TGTGCCAGCAGCTTAAAGGCTCGCAGCGACAATGAGCAGTTCTTC
CASSLKARSDNEQFF
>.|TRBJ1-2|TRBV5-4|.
TGTGCCAGCAGCAGTGGGGGTGGGGGCTACACCTTC
CASSSGGGGYTF
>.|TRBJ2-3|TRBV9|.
TGTGCCAGCAGCGCCATGGATACGCAGTATTTT
CASSAMDTQYF
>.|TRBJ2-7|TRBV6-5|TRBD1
TGTGCCAGCAGTAAGGACAGGGCCTACGAGCAGTACTTC
CASSKDRAYEQYF
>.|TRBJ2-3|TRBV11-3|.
TGTGCCAGCAGCTTATCGGGCAAGACCACAGATACGCAGTATTTT
CASSLSGKTTDTQYF
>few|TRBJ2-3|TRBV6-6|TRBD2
TGTGCCAGCAGTTCCCAGACTAGCGGGAGGGCAGATACGCAGTATTTT
CASSSQTSGRADTQYF
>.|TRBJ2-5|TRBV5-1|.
TGCGCCAGCAGGTCCCTTACTTGGGAGACCCAGTACTTC
CASRSLTWETQYF
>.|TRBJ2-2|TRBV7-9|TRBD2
TGTGCCAGCAGCTTAAGGACTAGCGGAACCGGGGAGCTGTTTTTT
CASSLRTSGTGELFF
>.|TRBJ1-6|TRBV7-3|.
TGTGCCAGCAGCGTTGGCGTTCCTCATTCACCCCTCCACTTT
CASSVGVPHSPLHF
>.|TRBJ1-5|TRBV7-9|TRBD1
TGTGCCAGCAGTTCACAGGGGGAGGATCAGCCCCAGCATTTT
CASSSQGEDQPQHF
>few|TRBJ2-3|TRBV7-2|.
TGTGCCAGCAGCTTAGGTCCACAGAAGTCGCAGTATTTT
CASSLGPQKSQYF
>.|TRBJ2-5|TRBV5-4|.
TGTGCCAGCAGACCGGGGGCCCAAGAGACCCAGTACTTC
CASRPGAQETQYF
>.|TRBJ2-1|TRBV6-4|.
TGTGCCAGCAGTGACTCGAATCGCGAGCAGTTCTTC
CASSDSNREQFF
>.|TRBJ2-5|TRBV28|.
TGTGCCAGCAGGGCTCTCGTGGGACCTCAAGAGACCCAGTACTTC
CASRALVGPQETQYF
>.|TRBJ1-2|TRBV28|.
TGTGCCAGCAGCCCAGATACACAGGGAAAGGGCTACACCTTC
CASSPDTQGKGYTF
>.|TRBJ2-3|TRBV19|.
TGTGCCAGTAGCCCGAGGAGGGGAGATACGCAGTATTTT
CASSPRRGDTQYF
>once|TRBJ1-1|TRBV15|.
TGTGCCACCAGCGGAGACCGGAACACTGAAGCTTTCTTT
CATSGDRNTEAFF
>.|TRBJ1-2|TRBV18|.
TGTGCCAGCTCACCAGGCAACGGACCCAACTTCTATGGCTACACCTTC
CASSPGNGPNFYGYTF
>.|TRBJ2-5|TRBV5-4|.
TGTGCCAGCAGCTTACAGGGAGCGGAGACCCAGTACTTC
CASSLQGAETQYF
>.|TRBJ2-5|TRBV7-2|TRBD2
TGTGCCAGCAGCCAACCGGGAGGGGAGACCCAGTACTTC
CASSQPGGETQYF
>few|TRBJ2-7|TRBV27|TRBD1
TGTGCCAGCAGGGCCGAAGGACAGGGTAATATTTACGAGCAGTACTTC
CASRAEGQGNIYEQYF
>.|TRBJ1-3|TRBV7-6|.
TGTGCCAGCAGCCAGGCCAAGGGTGGAAACACCATATATTTT
CASSQAKGGNTIYF
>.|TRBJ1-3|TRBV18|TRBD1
TGTGCCAGCTCACGGGGACAGGGCTCTGGAAACACCATATATTTT
CASSRGQGSGNTIYF